The rows below give T cell receptor beta chains drawn from one sample of a study of blood T cell repertoires in COVID-19. Repertoires were generated with immunoSEQ multiplex PCR, while TCRdb's copy carries only in-frame clones and drops some. Of approximately 160,000 clones in the sample, under 85% are singletons; the top ten hold about 1.2%. The source material was peripheral blood. The source is a man aged 55-75 years who had recovered from COVID-19. CDR3s include the opening cysteine and the closing phenylalanine or tryptophan. The D gene is left open where the match is weak. Size is omitted from some rows. Given values are once, few, many or a class for expanded clones.

size	V	J	D	length	CDR3	DNA
once	TRBV5-4	TRBJ2-5	TRBD1	16	CASSPGGQGRGETQYF	TGTGCCAGCAGCCCCGGTGGACAGGGTCGAGGAGAGACCCAGTACTTC
-	TRBV2	TRBJ2-2	-	14	CASRPAANTGELFF	TGTGCCAGCAGGCCCGCGGCGAACACCGGGGAGCTGTTTTTT
-	TRBV2	TRBJ1-4	-	12	CATGKPNEKLFF	TGTGCCACCGGGAAACCTAATGAAAAACTGTTTTTT
-	TRBV7-9	TRBJ1-1	TRBD1	15	CASSLATGGLSEAFF	TGTGCCAGCAGCTTAGCTACAGGGGGCTTATCTGAAGCTTTCTTT
-	TRBV2	TRBJ2-7	-	12	CASSLRSYEQYF	TGTGCCAGCAGTCTCCGCTCCTACGAGCAGTACTTC
few	TRBV7-2	TRBJ2-5	TRBD2	13	CASRFAGGETQYF	TGTGCCAGCAGGTTTGCGGGGGGGGAGACCCAGTACTTC
-	TRBV29-1	TRBJ1-1	-	13	CSVEVVANTEAFF	TGCAGCGTTGAAGTGGTGGCGAACACTGAAGCTTTCTTT
-	TRBV6-5	TRBJ1-2	TRBD1	16	CASSSTGGEWIRGYTF	TGTGCCAGCAGTTCGACAGGGGGCGAATGGATAAGGGGCTACACCTTC
-	TRBV5-1	TRBJ1-1	TRBD1	15	CASSWHRGENTEAFF	TGCGCCAGCAGCTGGCACAGGGGGGAGAACACTGAAGCTTTCTTT
-	TRBV4-1	TRBJ2-3	TRBD2	17	CASSQDPGGAGTDTQYF	TGCGCCAGCAGCCAAGATCCCGGGGGGGCGGGCACAGATACGCAGTATTTT
-	TRBV4-2	TRBJ1-2	-	14	CASSQDLADYGYTF	TGTGCCAGCAGCCAAGATCTGGCAGACTATGGCTACACCTTC
-	TRBV9	TRBJ2-1	TRBD2	19	CASSVGPGYGLAGGNEQFF	TGTGCCAGCAGCGTAGGCCCGGGCTATGGACTAGCGGGGGGCAATGAGCAGTTCTTC
-	TRBV13	TRBJ2-3	-	12	CASSLRGDTQYF	TGTGCCAGCAGCTTGCGAGGAGATACGCAGTATTTT
-	TRBV6-2/TRBV6-3	TRBJ1-5	TRBD1	15	CASSRTGGFNQPQHF	TGTGCCAGCAGCCGGACAGGGGGATTCAATCAGCCCCAGCATTTT
-	TRBV2	TRBJ2-5	TRBD1	15	CASPAGGTGRETQYF	TGTGCCAGCCCAGCAGGGGGGACAGGAAGAGAGACCCAGTACTTC
-	TRBV6-5	TRBJ1-5	-	14	CASTHGGDNQPQHF	TGTGCCAGCACCCACGGGGGGGATAATCAGCCCCAGCATTTT
-	TRBV6-1	TRBJ2-5	-	13	CASSERLRETQYF	TGTGCCAGCAGTGAGAGACTACGAGAGACCCAGTACTTC
-	TRBV24-1	TRBJ1-5	-	15	CATSDGPSPYQPQHF	TGTGCCACCAGTGACGGTCCTTCCCCATATCAGCCCCAGCATTTT
-	TRBV11-3	TRBJ2-3	TRBD2	17	CARQRGGLKSQTDTQYF	TGTGCCAGACAGCGGGGGGGACTCAAGTCTCAGACAGATACGCAGTATTTT
-	TRBV25-1	TRBJ1-5	-	14	CASSGAGPWQPQHF	TGTGCCAGCAGTGGGGCAGGGCCGTGGCAGCCCCAGCATTTT
-	TRBV2	TRBJ1-4	TRBD1	14	CASNPGGRGEKLFF	TGTGCCAGCAACCCAGGGGGTAGAGGCGAAAAACTGTTTTTT
-	TRBV27	TRBJ2-1	-	15	CASSPLLQEDNEQFF	TGTGCCAGCAGTCCACTCCTTCAAGAGGACAATGAGCAGTTCTTC
-	TRBV6-5	TRBJ1-3	-	15	CASINRADSGNTIYF	TGTGCCAGCATAAACAGGGCGGATTCTGGAAACACCATATATTTT
-	TRBV18	TRBJ2-7	TRBD2	13	CASSLTGGYEQYF	TGTGCCAGCTCCCTTACGGGAGGCTACGAGCAGTACTTC
-	TRBV19	TRBJ2-7	TRBD2	15	CASSTRGGKSYEQYF	TGTGCCAGTAGTACCCGGGGGGGGAAGTCCTACGAGCAGTACTTC
-	TRBV9	TRBJ2-2	-	15	CASSVSAGNTGELFF	TGTGCCAGCAGCGTATCAGCGGGGAACACCGGGGAGCTGTTTTTT
-	TRBV12-3/TRBV12-4	TRBJ2-5	-	13	CASTMTGPETQYF	TGTGCCAGCACCATGACAGGCCCCGAGACCCAGTACTTC
-	TRBV2	TRBJ1-5	TRBD1	14	CASSEQGADQPQHF	TGTGCCAGCAGTGAGCAGGGGGCAGATCAGCCCCAGCATTTT
-	TRBV12-3/TRBV12-4	TRBJ1-1	TRBD1	13	CASRDRLNTEAFF	TGTGCCAGCAGGGACAGGTTGAACACTGAAGCTTTCTTT